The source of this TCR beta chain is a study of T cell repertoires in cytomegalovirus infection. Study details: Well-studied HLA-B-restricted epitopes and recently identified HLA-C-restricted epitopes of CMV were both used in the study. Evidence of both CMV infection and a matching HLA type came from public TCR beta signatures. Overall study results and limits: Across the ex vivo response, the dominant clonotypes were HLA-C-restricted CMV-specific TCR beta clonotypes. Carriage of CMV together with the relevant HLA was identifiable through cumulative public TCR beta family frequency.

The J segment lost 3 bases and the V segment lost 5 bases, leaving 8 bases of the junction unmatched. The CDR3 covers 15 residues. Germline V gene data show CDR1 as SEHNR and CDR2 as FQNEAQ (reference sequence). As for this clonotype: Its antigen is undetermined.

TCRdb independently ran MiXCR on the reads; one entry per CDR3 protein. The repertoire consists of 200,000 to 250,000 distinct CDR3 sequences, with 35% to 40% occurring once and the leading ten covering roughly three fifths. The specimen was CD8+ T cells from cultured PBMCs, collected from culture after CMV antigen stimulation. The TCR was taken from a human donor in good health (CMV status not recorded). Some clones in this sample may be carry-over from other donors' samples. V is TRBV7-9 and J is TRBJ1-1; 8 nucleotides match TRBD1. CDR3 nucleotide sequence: TGTGCCAGCAGCCCACCCGGACAGGGCTACACTGAAGCTTTCTTT. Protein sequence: CASSPPGQGYTEAFF.